The clone carrying this T cell receptor (beta chain) occurred a few times. Its cognate antigen is unknown. These data are taken from a study of molecular identifiers for immune sequencing clone quantification. Study in general: In replicates, RNA taken from roughly 20,000 or 100,000 naive CD8 cells was divided five ways, and four portions underwent sequencing. Study-wide points: Sizes of clones that are highly expanded could be underestimated (if identical TCR molecules share a barcode). Clones that exceeded 20 RNA copies held over 98% of effector molecules, yet under 1% in naive cells.

The authors sorted naive CD8 T cells as CD8+CD4-CCR7+CD45RA+. The V end was cut by 1 base, the J end by 1 base, with 3 bases between. This CDR3 is built from 13 residues. CDR1 is KGHDR and CDR2 is SFDVKD in the germline V gene. TCRdb re-called the PCR reads with MiXCR, one entry per CDR3 protein. Of 37,000 or so distinct CDR3 sequences in the sample, approximately 17% were seen once. Sequencing was done on a sample of naive CD8+ T cells from blood, with Jurkat cell RNA spiked in. Subset noted: FACS-sorted CD8+CD4-CCR7+CD45RA+ naive T cells. The chain joins TRBV24-1 to TRBJ2-5; D unclear. This TCR was recovered from a human donor in good health. Some libraries in this study had Jurkat cell RNA spiked in. CDR3 sequence: CATSDLGQETQYF. CDR3 in DNA: TGTGCCACCAGTGATTTAGGCCAAGAGACCCAGTACTTC.